These 11 T cell receptor beta chains were all obtained from the same sample, sequenced in a study of T cell responses to AZD1222 COVID-19 vaccine. The assay was immunoSEQ multiplex PCR, and TCRdb's table has in-frame clones only and misses some. This sample has 110,000 to 150,000 clones; approximately 90% occur once, and the top ten carry more than 3.5%. Sequencing used peripheral blood, obtained on day 0 of AZD1222 vaccination. The receptors here all came from an adult in good health.

This chain uses TRBV30 with TRBJ1-2; 7 bases fit TRBD1. CDR1 and CDR2 (germline): GTSNPN, SVGIG (reference sequence). The CDR3 extends over 14 amino acids. The junction had 3 bases not matched to a gene; V was cut back by 0 bases and J by 2 bases. CDR3 in amino acids: CAWSVYRGNYGYTF. The CDR3 DNA follows: TGTGCCTGGAGTGTGTACAGGGGAAACTATGGCTACACCTTC. The whole variable domain, remainder taken from reference TRBV30 and TRBJ1-2, is SQTIHQWPATLVQPVGSPLSLECTVEGTSNPNLYWYRQAAGRGLQLLFYSVGIGQISSEVPQNLSASRPQDRQFILSSKKLLLSDSGFYLCAWSVYRGNYGYTFGSGTRLTVV.

The chain is built from TRBV18 and TRBJ1-1; perhaps TRBD1 as D (5 bases). The V end was cut by 6 bases, the J end by 0 bases, with 23 bases between. The CDR3 runs 18 residues. The germline V gene has CDR1 KGHSH and CDR2 LQKENI. The DNA for the CDR3 is TGTGCCAGCTCCCTCAGGGACGCGTCCGCGTTCATGAACACTGAAGCTTTCTTT. It yields the protein CASSLRDASAFMNTEAFF.

This clone was detected only a few times. The J gene is TRBJ2-2, the V gene TRBV2; D is uncertain. Germline assignment: CDR1 SNHLY and CDR2 FYNNEI. V was shortened by 8 bases and J by 1 base, with 11 bases between the two germline ends. CDR3 length equals 14 residues. CDR3 region: CASCPQRNTGELFF. For the CDR3, the DNA is TGTGCCAGCTGCCCACAGCGGAACACCGGGGAGCTGTTTTTT.

V usage is TRBV5-6 and J usage is TRBJ1-1; TRBD1 might be the D (5 bases). Trimming removed 3 bases at V and 8 bases at J, with 17 bases between. The CDR3 extends over 14 amino acids. In germline, CDR1 is SGHDT, CDR2 YYEEEE. CDR3 nucleotide sequence: TGTGCCAGCAGCTACCGACGCACTACAGGAGAAGCTTTCTTT. Translation: CASSYRRTTGEAFF.

The rearrangement joins TRBV19 to TRBJ2-5, with D possibly being TRBD2 (6 bases). CDR3 size: 11 residues. Trimming removed 5 bases at V and 12 bases at J, with 13 bases between. Per the germline V gene, CDR1 is LNHDA and CDR2 is SQIVND (reference sequence). CDR3 loop: CASSSGLREYF. In DNA, the CDR3 is TGTGCCAGTAGTTCAGGACTAAGAGAGTACTTC.

Within the sample, this clone is medium-sized (0.01 to 0.1%). The rearrangement links TRBV7-3 to TRBJ2-1; TRBD1 agrees at 8 bases. The CDR3 is 14 residues long. Losses at the gene ends were 2 bases for V and 7 bases for J; bases not matched to a gene: 4. Germline CDR1 and CDR2: SGHTA and FQGTGA. The CDR3 DNA sequence: TGTGCCAGCAGCTTATCTACAGGGGGGAATGAGCAGTTCTTC. This translates into CASSLSTGGNEQFF.

The chain recombines TRBV29-1 with TRBJ2-3, with 7 bases matching TRBD1. After removal of 6 bases from V and 6 bases from J, the junction contained 3 bases not matched to a gene. The germline CDR1 and CDR2 sequences are SQVTM and ANQGSEA. CDR3 length: 11 amino acids. This CDR3 reads CSVGTVDTQYF. DNA of the CDR3: TGCAGCGTGGGGACAGTCGATACGCAGTATTTT.

The chain employs TRBV6-5 and TRBJ1-5, with TRBD1 matching over 7 bases. CDR1 is MNHEY, CDR2 SVGAGI, per germline. The V segment lost 6 bases and the J segment 4 bases; nucleotides outside the gene matches: 6. The CDR3 totals 14 residues. DNA for the CDR3: TGTGCCAGCAGACGACAGGGAGGTAATCAGCCCCAGCATTTT. Translating gives CASRRQGGNQPQHF.

The rearrangement uses TRBV19 and TRBJ2-1; TRBD1 matches 10 bases. Germline V gene sequence: CDR1 LNHDA, CDR2 SQIVND (reference sequence). Germline trimming cut 7 bases from V and 2 bases from J; bases unmatched to any gene: 5. This CDR3 spans 15 amino acids. The CDR3 spells CASKGGQGAYNEQFF. CDR3 coding DNA: TGTGCCAGTAAGGGAGGACAGGGGGCCTACAATGAGCAGTTCTTC.

This chain connects TRBV3-1 (or the pseudogene TRBV3-2) to TRBJ1-1; 8 bases are a match to TRBD1. The CDR3 length is 14 residues. Germline V gene data show CDR1 as LGHDT and CDR2 as YNNKEL (reference sequence). V lost 1 base and J lost 8; bases outside the gene matches: 6. CDR3 coding DNA: TGTGCCAGCAGCCAAGTCTCTCGGACAGGGGAAGCTTTCTTT. Its translation: CASSQVSRTGEAFF.

The rearrangement joins TRBV5-1 to TRBJ1-2; no definite D call. Germline-derived CDR1 and CDR2 are SGHRS and YFSETQ. The CDR3 has 13 amino acids. With 0 bases removed from V and 2 bases from J, the gap between germline ends came to 5 bases. The CDR3 nucleotides are TGCGCCAGCAGCTTGGAAGGGAACTATGGCTACACCTTC. Its translation: CASSLEGNYGYTF.